This T cell receptor (beta chain) derives from a study of beta chain features in type 1 diabetes. Germline V gene lookup returns CDR1 SGHTA and CDR2 FQGNSA. V lost 1 base to trimming and J lost 4 bases, with 12 bases between them. The CDR3 runs to 15 residues. Study findings and constraints: Whether HLA type affects TCRB rearrangement stayed undetermined in the present work. For patients and controls alike, PCR might favor shorter templates to the same degree. Among type 1 diabetes patients, VDJ junctions had fewer insertions and more deletions.

A note on this clone: Antigen: not known.

Of the isolated RNA, all was reverse transcribed, and so the sequenced material was expressed TCRB transcripts. An average near 3.57 million reads came from naive, central memory and regulatory T cell samples. Using immunoSEQ multiplex PCR, the repertoire was profiled, and TCRdb retains in-frame clones only, with some absent. The sample carries about 150,000 clones, approximately 9.2% recorded once. Sequenced material: central memory CD4+ T cells from blood. The TCR comes from a man between 18 and 35 years old in good health. The chain couples TRBV7-2 to TRBJ2-3; the D gene is possibly TRBD2 (6 bases). The CDR3 region is CASSLGGGRSDTQYF. As DNA, the CDR3 is TGTGCCAGCAGCTTAGGTGGGGGGAGGTCAGATACGCAGTATTTT.